Shown below are 11 T cell receptor beta chains from a single sample sequenced in a study of T cells in Graves' hyperthyroidism and ophthalmopathy. Amplification of TCR beta CDR3 regions used RNA as the template. TCR CDR3 regions were first amplified by RT-PCR with HTBI primers. TCRdb analysed the multiplex PCR reads with MiXCR anew, one entry per CDR3 protein. The sample includes around 520,000 distinct CDR3 sequences, less than 25% of them seen just once. The material sequenced was blood. The source of these receptors is a woman younger than 45 with Graves' ophthalmopathy.

At least ten counts were recorded for this clonotype. The V and J genes are TRBV6-5 and TRBJ2-2; 7 bases match TRBD1. The V and J ends lost 4 bases and 2 bases, in that order; junction bases with no gene match: 4. The CDR3 loop spans 15 amino acids. The germline V gene has CDR1 MNHEY and CDR2 SVGAGI. CDR3 in amino acids: CASSLTGFNTGELFF. The DNA of the CDR3 is TGTGCCAGCAGTTTGACAGGGTTTAACACCGGGGAGCTGTTTTTT.

This clonotype was detected ten times or more. The chain uses TRBV20-1 and TRBJ1-5; tentatively, D is TRBD1 (6 bases). The CDR3 spans 16 residues. From germline, CDR1 is DFQATT and CDR2 SNEGSKA (reference sequence). V was pared by 3 bases and J by 0 bases, with 15 bases between. DNA for the CDR3: TGCAGTGCTAGCGAGACAGGATCTTATAGCAATCAGCCCCAGCATTTT. Protein sequence: CSASETGSYSNQPQHF.

This clonotype has a handful of counts. This sequence joins TRBV4-3 and TRBJ2-7, with 9 bases fitting TRBD1. This CDR3 is built from 16 residues. CDR1 is LGHNA, CDR2 YSLEER, per germline. V lost 1 base, J lost 2 bases, and 6 bases stayed unmatched. CDR3 coding DNA: TGCGCCAGCAGCCAAGGTGGGACAGGGACCACCTACGAGCAGTACTTC. Translating gives CASSQGGTGTTYEQYF.

In regard to this clonotype: This may come from a read error, since a much larger clone is one base off. Given the absence of the conserved phenylalanine or tryptophan at the CDR3 end, a read error is likely. The chain recombines TRBV19 with TRBJ1-2; 7 nucleotides agree with TRBD1. The V gene end was trimmed by 6 bases and the J gene end by 6 bases; junction bases not matched to a gene: 4. The CDR3 has 12 amino acids. Germline V gives CDR1 LNHDA, CDR2 SQIVND (reference sequence). The DNA of the CDR3 is TGTGCCAGTAGAAAAGACAGGGATGGCTACACCGTC. Amino acid sequence: CASRKDRDGYTV.

This clonotype was recorded a few times. A junction boundary mismatches the germline segment, possibly from a read error. The chain employs TRBV11-1 and TRBJ2-4, with 8 bases fitting TRBD2. CDR1 is SGHAT, CDR2 FQDESV, per germline (reference sequence). The length of the CDR3 is 14 residues. CDR3 in DNA: TGTGCCAGCAGCCCGAGCGGGGGAGGAAACATTAAGTACTTC. Translation gives CASSPSGGGNIKYF.

The chain has TRBV20-1 and TRBJ1-5; no firm D call. The CDR3 extends over 15 amino acids. Looked up from germline, CDR1 is DFQATT and CDR2 is SNEGSKA (reference sequence). V gave up 0 bases and J gave up 2 bases, with 11 bases separating them. CDR3 protein: CSARDGGVGNQPQHF. The CDR3 nucleotides read TGCAGTGCTAGAGATGGTGGGGTGGGCAATCAGCCCCAGCATTTT.

This clonotype was picked up a small number of times. The chain carries TRBV28 and TRBJ2-7; TRBD1 matches at 9 bases. Trimming cost V 3 bases and J 1 base; bases outside gene matches: 10. The CDR3 is 17 amino acids. Germline lookup yields CDR1 MDHEN and CDR2 SYDVKM. In DNA form, the CDR3 reads TGTGCCAGCAGTTTTTTGTCGGGACAGGGAACTTCCTACGAGCAGTACTTC. Protein sequence: CASSFLSGQGTSYEQYF.

With regard to this clonotype: One end of the junction does not line up with germline, which may come from a read error. The chain couples TRBV6-1 to TRBJ1-6; D may be TRBD1 (6 bases). Germline V gene sequence: CDR1 MNHNS, CDR2 SASEGT. CDR3 length equals 16 residues. CDR3 bases: TGTGCCAGCAGGGAAGGGCGGCAGGGGATAAATTCACCCCTCCACTTT. This gives the protein CASREGRQGINSPLHF.

This clonotype came up many times. The rearrangement links TRBV20-1 to TRBJ1-5; no firm D call. The CDR3 covers 13 residues. With 7 bases removed from V and 3 bases from J, the gap between germline ends came to 13 bases. Germline lookup yields CDR1 DFQATT and CDR2 SNEGSKA (reference sequence). The CDR3 protein is CSGKDGVNQPQHF. CDR3 sequence (DNA): TGCAGTGGAAAGGACGGTGTCAATCAGCCCCAGCATTTT.

This rearrangement joins TRBV18 to TRBJ2-7, with D maybe TRBD2 (6 bases). Trimming pared 5 bases from V and 5 bases from J, leaving 16 bases between. Germline values: CDR1 KGHSH, CDR2 LQKENI. This CDR3 has 14 residues. For the CDR3, the DNA is TGTGCCAGCTCAACCGGGGGAGAAGCGGACGAGCAGTACTTC. This encodes CASSTGGEADEQYF. The variable domain in full, with the rest retrieved from reference TRBV18 and TRBJ2-7, is NAGVMQNPRHLVRRRGQEARLRCSPMKGHSHVYWYRQLPEEGLKFMVYLQKENIIDESGMPKERFSAEFPKEGPSILRIQQVVRGDSAAYFCASSTGGEADEQYFGPGTRLTVT.

On this clonotype: A much larger clone is a single base away; this may be a read error. The chain is built from TRBV12-3 or TRBV12-4 and TRBJ1-3; no reliable D call. The CDR3 length is 15 residues. V lost 4 bases, J lost 2 bases, and 12 bases lay in between. The CDR3 bases are TGTGCCAGCAGTTCCCGCGACGGTGCTGGAAACACCATATATTTT. Residues: CASSSRDGAGNTIYF.